A selection of T cell receptor beta chains follows, all from one sample in a study of cytomegalovirus exposure and HLA in healthy donors. The repertoire was sequenced with immunoSEQ multiplex PCR; TCRdb's copy has only in-frame clones and lacks some. The data show some 150,000 clones, with roughly 87% seen just once and approximately 6% held by the top ten. The material sequenced was PBMCs. These receptors all stem from a man aged 25 to 40 in good health and CMV-seropositive. CDR3s include the opening cysteine and the closing phenylalanine or tryptophan. A D gene is named only where the DNA matches it firmly. The size entry is marked missing in some rows and otherwise reads once, few, many or a size class.

clone size: once; J gene: TRBJ1-2; V gene: TRBV29-1; D gene: TRBD1; CDR3 protein: CSVEGTGRFYGYTF; CDR3 DNA: TGCAGCGTTGAAGGGACAGGGCGGTTCTATGGCTACACCTTC
clone size: .; J gene: TRBJ2-3; V gene: TRBV2; D gene: .; CDR3 protein: CARGGGGTDTQYF; CDR3 DNA: TGTGCCAGGGGAGGGGGGGGAACAGATACGCAGTATTTT
clone size: .; J gene: TRBJ2-6; V gene: TRBV5-1; D gene: TRBD1; CDR3 protein: CASSRTGDGTGANVLTF; CDR3 DNA: TGCGCCAGCAGCAGGACAGGGGACGGAACTGGGGCCAACGTCCTGACTTTC
clone size: .; J gene: TRBJ1-2; V gene: TRBV27; D gene: .; CDR3 protein: CASSLRVEQGYTF; CDR3 DNA: TGTGCCAGCAGTCTCAGGGTGGAGCAAGGCTACACCTTC
clone size: .; J gene: TRBJ1-1; V gene: TRBV19; D gene: .; CDR3 protein: CASSIPRLGTEAFF; CDR3 DNA: TGTGCCAGTAGTATTCCCAGGCTGGGTACTGAAGCTTTCTTT
clone size: .; J gene: TRBJ2-7; V gene: TRBV19; D gene: .; CDR3 protein: CASSWGPSAGYEQYF; CDR3 DNA: TGTGCCAGTAGTTGGGGCCCTAGCGCAGGCTACGAGCAGTACTTC
clone size: .; J gene: TRBJ2-3; V gene: TRBV15; D gene: .; CDR3 protein: CATSSTPGLLASDTQYF; CDR3 DNA: TGTGCCACCAGCAGCACTCCAGGTCTGCTAGCGTCAGATACGCAGTATTTT
clone size: .; J gene: TRBJ2-2; V gene: TRBV4-1; D gene: TRBD2; CDR3 protein: CASSPRGGGPGELFF; CDR3 DNA: TGCGCCAGCAGTCCAAGGGGCGGGGGTCCCGGGGAGCTGTTTTTT
clone size: .; J gene: TRBJ1-1; V gene: TRBV13; D gene: .; CDR3 protein: CASSVRGYTEAFF; CDR3 DNA: TGTGCCAGCAGCGTCCGGGGGTACACTGAAGCTTTCTTT
clone size: .; J gene: TRBJ2-2; V gene: TRBV7-9; D gene: .; CDR3 protein: CASSPRLSNTGELFF; CDR3 DNA: TGTGCCAGCAGCCCCCGACTGTCGAACACCGGGGAGCTGTTTTTT
clone size: .; J gene: TRBJ2-7; V gene: TRBV7-9; D gene: .; CDR3 protein: CASSPGLYEQYF; CDR3 DNA: TGTGCCAGCAGCCCCGGACTCTACGAGCAGTACTTC
clone size: .; J gene: TRBJ2-7; V gene: TRBV30; D gene: .; CDR3 protein: CAWSGVSWQGGQYF; CDR3 DNA: TGTGCCTGGAGTGGGGTCTCTTGGCAGGGCGGGCAGTACTTC
clone size: .; J gene: TRBJ2-1; V gene: TRBV19; D gene: TRBD2; CDR3 protein: CASRLAGLYNEQFF; CDR3 DNA: TGTGCCAGTAGGCTAGCGGGCCTCTACAATGAGCAGTTCTTC
clone size: .; J gene: TRBJ1-1; V gene: TRBV5-1; D gene: TRBD1; CDR3 protein: CASSGQGGNTEAFF; CDR3 DNA: TGCGCCAGCAGCGGACAGGGAGGAAACACTGAAGCTTTCTTT
clone size: .; J gene: TRBJ2-2; V gene: TRBV30; D gene: TRBD1; CDR3 protein: CAWSRGQGGNTGELFF; CDR3 DNA: TGTGCCTGGAGTCGCGGACAGGGTGGAAACACCGGGGAGCTGTTTTTT
clone size: .; J gene: TRBJ1-1; V gene: TRBV2; D gene: TRBD1; CDR3 protein: CASSEQGGQGASFF; CDR3 DNA: TGTGCCAGCAGTGAACAGGGGGGACAGGGGGCATCATTCTTT
clone size: .; J gene: TRBJ1-1; V gene: TRBV30; D gene: TRBD1; CDR3 protein: CAWEGGQGPAFF; CDR3 DNA: TGTGCCTGGGAGGGTGGACAGGGCCCAGCTTTCTTT
clone size: .; J gene: TRBJ2-5; V gene: TRBV5-1; D gene: TRBD2; CDR3 protein: CASSFQGGLAALGETQYF; CDR3 DNA: TGCGCCAGCAGCTTTCAGGGGGGACTAGCGGCCCTTGGGGAGACCCAGTACTTC
clone size: .; J gene: TRBJ2-5; V gene: TRBV7-9; D gene: .; CDR3 protein: CSSSLGGLTEETQYF; CDR3 DNA: TGTTCCAGCAGCTTAGGGGGTTTGACAGAAGAGACCCAGTACTTC
clone size: .; J gene: TRBJ1-1; V gene: TRBV18; D gene: TRBD1; CDR3 protein: CASSPLPRDRNTEAFF; CDR3 DNA: TGTGCCAGCTCACCACTGCCCCGGGACAGGAACACTGAAGCTTTCTTT
clone size: .; J gene: TRBJ1-2; V gene: TRBV6-5; D gene: .; CDR3 protein: CASTTGGAQSYGYTF; CDR3 DNA: TGTGCCAGCACGACGGGAGGGGCGCAGAGCTATGGCTACACCTTC
clone size: once; J gene: TRBJ2-7; V gene: TRBV6-5; D gene: .; CDR3 protein: CASSYTGQLNQYF; CDR3 DNA: TGTGCCAGCAGTTACACCGGACAGCTCAATCAGTACTTC
clone size: .; J gene: TRBJ2-2; V gene: TRBV5-1; D gene: .; CDR3 protein: CASSLFRDTGELFF; CDR3 DNA: TGCGCCAGCAGCTTGTTCAGGGACACCGGGGAGCTGTTTTTT
clone size: .; J gene: TRBJ2-7; V gene: TRBV5-1; D gene: TRBD1; CDR3 protein: CASSLEGQGIDEQYF; CDR3 DNA: TGCGCCAGCAGCTTGGAGGGACAGGGGATCGACGAGCAGTACTTC
clone size: .; J gene: TRBJ1-5; V gene: TRBV6-6; D gene: TRBD1; CDR3 protein: CASTDRVAQPQHF; CDR3 DNA: TGTGCCAGCACGGACAGGGTGGCTCAGCCCCAGCATTTT
clone size: .; J gene: TRBJ1-5; V gene: TRBV4-1; D gene: TRBD1; CDR3 protein: CASSQDQGGNQPQHF; CDR3 DNA: TGCGCCAGCAGCCAAGATCAGGGGGGTAATCAGCCCCAGCATTTT
clone size: .; J gene: TRBJ1-1; V gene: TRBV7-9; D gene: .; CDR3 protein: CASSFDMNTEAFF; CDR3 DNA: TGTGCCAGCAGCTTCGACATGAACACTGAAGCTTTCTTT
clone size: once; J gene: TRBJ2-7; V gene: TRBV27; D gene: .; CDR3 protein: CASSLWGATYEQYF; CDR3 DNA: TGTGCCAGCAGTTTGTGGGGCGCTACCTACGAGCAGTACTTC
clone size: .; J gene: TRBJ2-7; V gene: TRBV19; D gene: .; CDR3 protein: CASSTDSVWGYEQYF; CDR3 DNA: TGTGCCAGTAGTACGGACAGCGTCTGGGGCTACGAGCAGTACTTC
clone size: .; J gene: TRBJ2-5; V gene: TRBV5-1; D gene: TRBD1; CDR3 protein: CASSSSPTTRGFQYF; CDR3 DNA: TGCGCCAGCAGCTCGAGTCCCACCACCAGGGGGTTCCAGTACTTC
clone size: .; J gene: TRBJ2-5; V gene: TRBV5-4; D gene: TRBD2; CDR3 protein: CASSLITRGDGETQYF; CDR3 DNA: TGTGCCAGCAGCTTGATTACGCGGGGGGACGGAGAGACCCAGTACTTC
clone size: .; J gene: TRBJ1-5; V gene: TRBV6-5; D gene: TRBD1; CDR3 protein: CASSPDRDQPQHF; CDR3 DNA: TGTGCCAGCAGTCCGGACAGGGATCAGCCCCAGCATTTT
clone size: once; J gene: TRBJ2-3; V gene: TRBV9; D gene: .; CDR3 protein: CASSVEDNTFLDTQYF; CDR3 DNA: TGTGCCAGCAGCGTAGAGGACAACACTTTTTTAGATACGCAGTATTTT
clone size: .; J gene: TRBJ1-4; V gene: TRBV4-1; D gene: TRBD1; CDR3 protein: CASSRGTGGRNEKLFF; CDR3 DNA: TGCGCCAGCAGCCGCGGGACAGGGGGTCGAAATGAAAAACTGTTTTTT
clone size: .; J gene: TRBJ1-2; V gene: TRBV5-5; D gene: .; CDR3 protein: CASSLAAGYGYTF; CDR3 DNA: TGTGCCAGCAGCTTGGCGGCAGGCTATGGCTACACCTTC
clone size: .; J gene: TRBJ2-7; V gene: TRBV5-1; D gene: TRBD1; CDR3 protein: CASSLGQGEIYEQYF; CDR3 DNA: TGCGCCAGCAGCTTGGGACAGGGGGAAATCTACGAGCAGTACTTC
clone size: .; J gene: TRBJ1-1; V gene: TRBV5-8; D gene: TRBD1; CDR3 protein: CASSIGTGWTEAFF; CDR3 DNA: TGTGCCAGCAGCATAGGGACAGGGTGGACTGAAGCTTTCTTT
clone size: .; J gene: TRBJ2-7; V gene: TRBV29-1; D gene: .; CDR3 protein: CSVSDNSYEQYF; CDR3 DNA: TGCAGCGTCTCCGACAACTCCTACGAGCAGTACTTC
clone size: .; J gene: TRBJ1-5; V gene: TRBV18; D gene: TRBD1; CDR3 protein: CASSPQTGDQPQHF; CDR3 DNA: TGTGCCAGCTCACCGCAGACAGGGGATCAGCCCCAGCATTTT